These 11 T cell receptor beta chains were sequenced from one sample in a study of blood T cells in healthy people across ages. It was with a sample-barcoded 5' primer and a J-beta primer mix that a second PCR of about 6 to 11 cycles was run. TCRdb re-called the 5' RACE reads through MiXCR, storing one row per CDR3 protein. In the table there are 650,000 to 700,000 distinct CDR3 sequences, about 50% of which are singletons. Sequenced material: blood. These receptors were obtained from a woman older than 75 in good health.

This clonotype has ten or more counts. The rearrangement links TRBV29-1 to TRBJ2-3, with 8 bases aligning to TRBD2. Trimming took 6 bases from V and 2 from J; bases not matched to a gene: 7. The CDR3 has 14 residues. Germline CDR1 is SQVTM and CDR2 is ANQGSEA. The CDR3 is CSVGRGGNTDTQYF. The CDR3 DNA follows: TGCAGCGTCGGGAGGGGGGGGAACACAGATACGCAGTATTTT.

The V gene is TRBV3-1, the J gene TRBJ1-1; D is undetermined. This CDR3 has 13 residues. In germline, CDR1 is LGHDT, CDR2 YNNKEL (reference sequence). Between the trimmed V and J ends, which lost 1 base and 1 base, there was a span of 4 bases. The CDR3 sequence is CASSQAKNTEAFF. CDR3 in DNA: TGTGCCAGCAGCCAAGCCAAGAACACTGAAGCTTTCTTT.

V usage is TRBV24-1 and J usage is TRBJ2-1; TRBD1 is a possible D gene (5 bases). This CDR3 region has 13 residues. Germline CDR1 reads KGHDR; CDR2 reads SFDVKD. Trimming removed 4 bases from V and 9 bases from J, with 12 bases in between. CDR3 DNA sequence: TGTGCCACCAGTGAATCTTGGGGCGGTGAGCAGTTCTTC. It codes for CATSESWGGEQFF.

This clonotype was observed once. J is TRBJ1-2 and V is TRBV5-1; the D gene is possibly TRBD1 (6 bases). Germline V lookup: CDR1 SGHRS, CDR2 YFSETQ. The CDR3 contains 14 residues. Trimming took off 0 bases at V and 7 bases at J, with 13 bases between the two ends. The CDR3 DNA reads as TGCGCCAGCAGCTTGGGGAACAGGGTCGCTGGCTACACCTTC. This sequence encodes CASSLGNRVAGYTF.

This clonotype has only one observation. The V and J genes are TRBV4-3 and TRBJ1-1; the D gene is possibly TRBD1 (5 bases). There are 16 residues in the CDR3. CDR1 and CDR2 (germline): LGHNA, YSLEER. The V and J ends lost 0 bases and 1 base respectively, with 12 bases between them. CDR3 protein: CASSQDVPGRNTEAFF. DNA for the CDR3: TGCGCCAGCAGCCAAGATGTTCCAGGGCGGAACACTGAAGCTTTCTTT.

This clonotype came up many times. The chain employs TRBV2 and TRBJ2-5, with D perhaps given as TRBD1 or TRBD2 (5 bases each). With the DNA end fitting TRBJ2-7 better, the J assignment may be wrong. CDR3 length: 12 amino acids. Germline assignment: CDR1 SNHLY and CDR2 FYNNEI. The CDR3 DNA follows: TGTGCCAGCAAGGAGTTCGGGGCCGAGCAGTACTTC. Amino acids: CASKEFGAEQYF.

Of note for this clonotype: This clone may be a read error of a much larger clone one base away. This chain connects TRBV6-6 to TRBJ1-5; possibly TRBD1 for D (5 bases). Germline CDR1 is MNHNY and CDR2 is SVGAGI (reference sequence). CDR3 length: 14 amino acids. CDR3 nucleotides: TGTGCCGGCAGCCCGGGGGGTAGCAATCAGCCCCAGCATTTT. Its translation is CAGSPGGSNQPQHF.

This clonotype has at least ten counts. This rearrangement joins TRBV14 to TRBJ2-3; TRBD1 is a possible D gene (5 bases). The CDR3 length is 15 residues. V lost 5 bases and J lost 2, with 14 bases in between. Per germline, CDR1 SGHDN and CDR2 FVKESK. This chain's CDR3 is CASSFRQPFTDTQYF. CDR3 coding DNA: TGTGCCAGCAGCTTCCGACAGCCGTTCACAGATACGCAGTATTTT. Full variable domain (missing parts from reference TRBV14 and TRBJ2-3): EAGVTQFPSHSVIEKGQTVTLRCDPISGHDNLYWYRRVMGKEIKFLLHFVKESKQDESGMPNNRFLAERTGGTYSTLKVQPAELEDSGVYFCASSFRQPFTDTQYFGPGTRLTVL.

This clonotype was found a few times. Since a much larger clone is just one base distant, this may be a read error. The V call is TRBV6-5, the J call TRBJ2-6; D not certain. Germline CDR1 reads MNHEY; CDR2 reads SVGAGI. V was pared by 2 bases and J by 0 bases, with 5 bases between. The CDR3 extends over 15 amino acids. In nucleotides, the CDR3 is TGTGCCAGCAGTTACGTGCTCTCTGGGGCCAACGTCCTGACTTTC. Encoded protein: CASSYVLSGANVLTF.

This clonotype was seen ten or more times. The chain joins TRBV5-1 to TRBJ2-3; D not resolved. Germline V gives CDR1 SGHRS, CDR2 YFSETQ. The CDR3 totals 12 residues. Between the trimmed V and J ends, which lost 2 bases and 5 bases, there was a span of 6 bases. CDR3 coding DNA: TGCGCCAGCAGCTTCTCGGGAGATACGCAGTATTTT. This sequence encodes CASSFSGDTQYF.

This clonotype was seen at least ten times. The V and J genes are TRBV6-5 and TRBJ2-4; tentatively, D is TRBD1 (6 bases). The V end lost 7 bases, the J end lost 1 base, and 8 bases lay between the germline ends. Per germline, CDR1 MNHEY and CDR2 SVGAGI. The CDR3 consists of 13 residues. The CDR3 bases are TGTGCCAGCACCACAGGGGCCAAAAACATTCAGTACTTC. Translated: CASTTGAKNIQYF.